The T cell receptor (beta chain) described here comes from a study of T cells after yellow fever vaccination. General study points: In FACS-sorted repertoires, abundant clonotypes from the bulk population could appear as contaminants. The booster response re-showed most primary clones: about 96% CD4, approximately 90% CD8. Only a small proportion of the clonotypes turned up in both the CD4 and the CD8 compartments, likely arising from convergent recombination. The secondary response peaked faster, at day 5 versus 15, but was weaker.

This clonotype was observed a few times. Its antigen is unknown. TCRdb re-derived calls from the 5' RACE reads in MiXCR, one entry per CDR3 protein. The sample holds 400,000 to 650,000 distinct CDR3 sequences, 21% seen once. The V end was cut by 5 bases, the J end by 0 bases, with 16 bases between. The CDR3 spans 15 residues. The germline V gene has CDR1 GTSNPN and CDR2 SVGIG (reference sequence). This TCR was sampled from a man between 18 and 35 years old who received the YFV17D yellow fever vaccine. The rearrangement uses TRBV30 and TRBJ1-1, with D possibly TRBD1 on 5 matching bases. The sequences come from PBMCs, collected less than 25 days after the first yellow fever vaccination. This CDR3 is CAWGPMGGLNTEAFF. DNA for the CDR3: TGTGCCTGGGGGCCTATGGGGGGATTGAACACTGAAGCTTTCTTT.